The source of this TCR beta chain is a study of blood T cell repertoires in COVID-19. Study-wide background: Material from acute and convalescent COVID-19 was sourced from the United States, Italy and Spain. The analysed material was cDNA or gDNA that came from T cells, B-cell-depleted T cells, or PBMCs.

CDR3 size: 17 residues. Authors' processing steps: Reference gene primers were amplified, and this amplification served to estimate nucleated cell counts. This table comes from immunoSEQ multiplex PCR, and its TCRdb copy is limited to in-frame clones, with some not included. From that table come the V and J calls and clone size; the DNA was used to work out D and trimming. The profile shows about 150,000 clones, roughly 84% of them singletons. In its sample, this clone was seen a few times. The J gene is TRBJ2-1, the V gene TRBV21-1; TRBD1, the table's D call, lacks a check against the DNA. TRBV21-1 is described as a pseudogene. Sequencing input: peripheral blood. This clonotype originated in a woman older than 75 with active or convalescent COVID-19. CDR3 loop: CASSKGDRERRGDEQFF. The CDR3 coding sequence is TGTGCCAGCAGCAAAGGAGACAGGGAGAGACGTGGCGATGAGCAGTTCTTC.